These T cell receptor beta chains were read from a single sample in a study of blood T cell repertoires in COVID-19. TCRdb's table, derived via immunoSEQ multiplex PCR, lists solely in-frame clones and lacks some. This table holds a few hundred thousand clones, approximately 89% found once. The material sequenced was peripheral blood. The receptors stem from a woman aged 25 to 45 with COVID-19, enrolled during active disease. CDR3s include the opening cysteine and the closing phenylalanine or tryptophan. The D gene is left open where the match is weak. Some rows mark clone size as missing; the rest say once, few, many or name a class of expanded clone.

v_gene: TRBV5-1; abundance: NA; j_gene: TRBJ2-1; d_gene: NA; CDR3nt: TGCGCCAGCAGCTTGGAAGTTGCGGCAGTTAGCAATGAGCAGTTCTTC; CDR3aa: CASSLEVAAVSNEQFF
v_gene: TRBV21-1; abundance: NA; j_gene: TRBJ2-2; d_gene: NA; CDR3nt: TGTGCCAATAAAGGGGGGGCGACGAACACCGGGGAGCTGTTTTTT; CDR3aa: CANKGGATNTGELFF
v_gene: TRBV3-1/TRBV3-2; abundance: NA; j_gene: TRBJ1-1; d_gene: TRBD1; CDR3nt: TGTGCCAGCAGCCAAGGGGGACAGGGAGGGACTGAAGCTTTCTTT; CDR3aa: CASSQGGQGGTEAFF
v_gene: TRBV10-1; abundance: NA; j_gene: TRBJ1-5; d_gene: NA; CDR3nt: TGCGCCAGCAGTTCGGGGTCGGGCAATCAGCCCCAGCATTTT; CDR3aa: CASSSGSGNQPQHF
v_gene: TRBV19; abundance: NA; j_gene: TRBJ2-1; d_gene: NA; CDR3nt: TGTGCCAGTAGTCCTTGGGACATCCGCAATGAGCAGTTCTTC; CDR3aa: CASSPWDIRNEQFF
v_gene: TRBV5-6; abundance: NA; j_gene: TRBJ2-2; d_gene: TRBD2; CDR3nt: TGTGCCAGCACCAAGGCGGGAGGGATGAACACCGGGGAGCTGTTTTTT; CDR3aa: CASTKAGGMNTGELFF
v_gene: TRBV7-2; abundance: NA; j_gene: TRBJ2-7; d_gene: TRBD1; CDR3nt: TGTGCCAGCAGCTCTCGACAGGGGTCCTACGAGCAGTACTTC; CDR3aa: CASSSRQGSYEQYF
v_gene: TRBV5-8; abundance: NA; j_gene: TRBJ1-2; d_gene: TRBD1; CDR3nt: TGTGCCAGCAGCTTTACAGGGGACTATGGCTACACCTTC; CDR3aa: CASSFTGDYGYTF
v_gene: TRBV30; abundance: NA; j_gene: TRBJ2-5; d_gene: TRBD1; CDR3nt: TGTGCCTGGAGTAACGGACAGGGCCAAGAGACCCAGTACTTC; CDR3aa: CAWSNGQGQETQYF
v_gene: TRBV30; abundance: NA; j_gene: TRBJ2-1; d_gene: TRBD2; CDR3nt: TGTGCCTGGGAAGCGGGAGGCGAGCGCGAGCAGTTCTTC; CDR3aa: CAWEAGGEREQFF
v_gene: TRBV27; abundance: once; j_gene: TRBJ2-2; d_gene: TRBD2; CDR3nt: TGTGCCAGCAGTTACGGGCGGGGGGCCCTAGCCGGGGAGCTGTTTTTT; CDR3aa: CASSYGRGALAGELFF
v_gene: TRBV10-3; abundance: NA; j_gene: TRBJ1-1; d_gene: NA; CDR3nt: TGTGCCATCAGTGAGGGACAGACACAGAACACTGAAGCTTTCTTT; CDR3aa: CAISEGQTQNTEAFF
v_gene: TRBV28; abundance: NA; j_gene: TRBJ2-1; d_gene: TRBD2; CDR3nt: TGTGCCAGCAGTACCGAAGCGGGAGGGTTGTCTGCGAAGAGGAATGAGCAGTTCTTC; CDR3aa: CASSTEAGGLSAKRNEQFF
v_gene: TRBV7-2; abundance: few; j_gene: TRBJ2-1; d_gene: NA; CDR3nt: TGTGCCAGCAGCCCACGAGGGCCGGGGAGAAATGAGCAGTTCTTC; CDR3aa: CASSPRGPGRNEQFF
v_gene: TRBV30; abundance: NA; j_gene: TRBJ2-1; d_gene: NA; CDR3nt: TGTGCCTGGAGTCCTCCCCGCGGCTCTTCCTACAATGAGCAGTTCTTC; CDR3aa: CAWSPPRGSSYNEQFF
v_gene: TRBV29-1; abundance: NA; j_gene: TRBJ1-4; d_gene: NA; CDR3nt: TGCAGCGTTGTACAGGGAGGGGATGAAAAACTGTTTTTT; CDR3aa: CSVVQGGDEKLFF
v_gene: TRBV18; abundance: NA; j_gene: TRBJ2-5; d_gene: NA; CDR3nt: TGTGCCAGCTCAGGCCCGGGTTCTAAGATTTCGGAGACCCAGTACTTC; CDR3aa: CASSGPGSKISETQYF
v_gene: TRBV19; abundance: NA; j_gene: TRBJ1-1; d_gene: NA; CDR3nt: TGTGCCAGTAGTATGTCCCCCAGAATGAACACTGAAGCTTTCTTT; CDR3aa: CASSMSPRMNTEAFF
v_gene: TRBV5-1; abundance: NA; j_gene: TRBJ2-5; d_gene: TRBD2; CDR3nt: TGCGCCAGCAGCTTGACACTAGCGGGGGGGGAGACCCAGTACTTC; CDR3aa: CASSLTLAGGETQYF
v_gene: TRBV4-2; abundance: NA; j_gene: TRBJ2-3; d_gene: TRBD2; CDR3nt: TGTGCCAGCAGCCAAGACCGGGACTGGCGGGGGGGCGGCACAGATACGCAGTATTTT; CDR3aa: CASSQDRDWRGGGTDTQYF
v_gene: TRBV5-4; abundance: NA; j_gene: TRBJ1-6; d_gene: NA; CDR3nt: TGTGCCAGCAGCTTATGGAGTTCACCCCTCCACTTT; CDR3aa: CASSLWSSPLHF
v_gene: TRBV3-1/TRBV3-2; abundance: NA; j_gene: TRBJ2-2; d_gene: TRBD1; CDR3nt: TGTGCCAGCAGCCCCCAGGACAGGTCCGAGCTGTTTTTT; CDR3aa: CASSPQDRSELFF
v_gene: TRBV7-2; abundance: NA; j_gene: TRBJ2-1; d_gene: TRBD2; CDR3nt: TGTGCCAGCAGCTTAGTGAATTGGGGAGGGAATGAGCAGTTCTTC; CDR3aa: CASSLVNWGGNEQFF
v_gene: TRBV27; abundance: NA; j_gene: TRBJ1-1; d_gene: NA; CDR3nt: TGTGCCAGCAGTCTCAATCGGGGGTCCACTGAAGCTTTCTTT; CDR3aa: CASSLNRGSTEAFF
v_gene: TRBV2; abundance: NA; j_gene: TRBJ2-7; d_gene: NA; CDR3nt: TGTGCCAGCAGCATCACAGGACGCCCCGAGCAGTACTTC; CDR3aa: CASSITGRPEQYF
v_gene: TRBV7-2; abundance: NA; j_gene: TRBJ2-5; d_gene: NA; CDR3nt: TGTGCCAGCAGCTTAGGGTATGAGGGAGAGACCCAGTACTTC; CDR3aa: CASSLGYEGETQYF
v_gene: TRBV5-4; abundance: once; j_gene: TRBJ2-2; d_gene: TRBD2; CDR3nt: TGTGCCAGCACCTTAGCGGGAGGGCGTGGCGGGGAGCTGTTTTTT; CDR3aa: CASTLAGGRGGELFF
v_gene: TRBV11-2; abundance: NA; j_gene: TRBJ2-7; d_gene: NA; CDR3nt: TGTGCCAGCAGCTCCGTTAGCGGCGTCTTCTACGAGCAGTACTTC; CDR3aa: CASSSVSGVFYEQYF
v_gene: TRBV28; abundance: few; j_gene: TRBJ1-1; d_gene: NA; CDR3nt: TGTGCCAGCAGTCTTGCGACTGCCGCTGAAGCTTTCTTT; CDR3aa: CASSLATAAEAFF
v_gene: TRBV7-2; abundance: NA; j_gene: TRBJ2-2; d_gene: NA; CDR3nt: TGTGCCAGCGGAATCAGGGTTACGGTAACCGGGGAGCTGTTTTTT; CDR3aa: CASGIRVTVTGELFF
v_gene: TRBV19; abundance: few; j_gene: TRBJ2-2; d_gene: TRBD1; CDR3nt: TGTGCCAGTAGTATCCAGGGGGCAAACACCGGGGAGCTGTTTTTT; CDR3aa: CASSIQGANTGELFF
v_gene: TRBV9; abundance: NA; j_gene: TRBJ2-1; d_gene: NA; CDR3nt: TGTGCCAGCAACCTTCCGGGGTACAATGAGCAGTTCTTC; CDR3aa: CASNLPGYNEQFF
v_gene: TRBV24-1; abundance: NA; j_gene: TRBJ2-1; d_gene: TRBD1; CDR3nt: TGTGCCTCCAGGGGGTCGACAGGGGCTCCCTACAATGAGCAGTTCTTC; CDR3aa: CASRGSTGAPYNEQFF
v_gene: TRBV6-1; abundance: once; j_gene: TRBJ2-2; d_gene: NA; CDR3nt: TGTGCCAGCAGTGAACCAACTAGGCCCGGGGAGCTGTTTTTT; CDR3aa: CASSEPTRPGELFF
v_gene: TRBV13; abundance: NA; j_gene: TRBJ2-1; d_gene: TRBD2; CDR3nt: TGTGCCAGCAGCTTAGGTGCGGGGGTTGAGCAGTTCTTC; CDR3aa: CASSLGAGVEQFF
v_gene: TRBV5-5; abundance: NA; j_gene: TRBJ1-1; d_gene: TRBD1; CDR3nt: TGTGCCAGCAGCTTGGGAGGGGGCCGATCGGACACTGAAGCTTTCTTT; CDR3aa: CASSLGGGRSDTEAFF
v_gene: TRBV10-3; abundance: NA; j_gene: TRBJ2-1; d_gene: TRBD2; CDR3nt: TGTGCCATCAGTGTAACTAGCGATGAGCAGTTCTTC; CDR3aa: CAISVTSDEQFF
v_gene: TRBV9; abundance: NA; j_gene: TRBJ2-2; d_gene: NA; CDR3nt: TGTGCCAGCAGCGTACTTGGGCATAACACCGGGGAGCTGTTTTTT; CDR3aa: CASSVLGHNTGELFF
v_gene: TRBV19; abundance: NA; j_gene: TRBJ1-2; d_gene: TRBD1; CDR3nt: TGTGCCAGGCGGGACAGGGGCGAGAACTATGGCTACACCTTC; CDR3aa: CARRDRGENYGYTF
v_gene: TRBV4-3; abundance: once; j_gene: TRBJ1-2; d_gene: TRBD1; CDR3nt: TGCGCCAGCAGCCAAGTGGCAGGGGGCGCTGGGTATGGCTACACCTTC; CDR3aa: CASSQVAGGAGYGYTF
v_gene: TRBV4-1; abundance: NA; j_gene: TRBJ2-7; d_gene: NA; CDR3nt: TGCGCCAGCAGCCAAGATGAGGGGGTCCCCTACGAGCAGTACTTC; CDR3aa: CASSQDEGVPYEQYF
v_gene: TRBV12-3/TRBV12-4; abundance: few; j_gene: TRBJ1-5; d_gene: NA; CDR3nt: TGTGCCAGCACCCGGGGGGGTAATCAGCCCCAGCATTTT; CDR3aa: CASTRGGNQPQHF
v_gene: TRBV7-2; abundance: NA; j_gene: TRBJ2-5; d_gene: NA; CDR3nt: TGTGCCAGCAGCTTAGTCGGAGAGTACCAAGAGACCCAGTACTTC; CDR3aa: CASSLVGEYQETQYF
v_gene: TRBV24-1; abundance: NA; j_gene: TRBJ2-2; d_gene: NA; CDR3nt: TGTGCCACCAGTGATTTTAACGGGGAGCCGAACACCGGGGAGCTGTTTTTT; CDR3aa: CATSDFNGEPNTGELFF
v_gene: TRBV14; abundance: once; j_gene: TRBJ2-1; d_gene: NA; CDR3nt: TGTGCCAGCAGCCGGTCGTGGAGCTCCTACAATGAGCAGTTCTTC; CDR3aa: CASSRSWSSYNEQFF
v_gene: TRBV10-2; abundance: few; j_gene: TRBJ2-5; d_gene: NA; CDR3nt: TGCGCCAGCAGTGTAACTACAACCCAAGAGACCCAGTACTTC; CDR3aa: CASSVTTTQETQYF
v_gene: TRBV2; abundance: NA; j_gene: TRBJ1-1; d_gene: NA; CDR3nt: TGTGCCAGCAGCGCAGGACGAGCGGTGAACACTGAAGCTTTCTTT; CDR3aa: CASSAGRAVNTEAFF
v_gene: TRBV12-3/TRBV12-4; abundance: NA; j_gene: TRBJ2-5; d_gene: NA; CDR3nt: TGTGCCAGCCGCGGGGATACGGAGACCCAGTACTTC; CDR3aa: CASRGDTETQYF
v_gene: TRBV2; abundance: once; j_gene: TRBJ1-2; d_gene: NA; CDR3nt: TGTGCCAGCAGACAAGGAGGATTAGGGGGGGGAGCTAACTATGGCTACACCTTC; CDR3aa: CASRQGGLGGGANYGYTF
v_gene: TRBV5-3; abundance: NA; j_gene: TRBJ1-2; d_gene: NA; CDR3nt: TGTGCCAGAAGCTTCTGGACAGCGCGAAACTATGGCTACACCTTC; CDR3aa: CARSFWTARNYGYTF
v_gene: TRBV3-1/TRBV3-2; abundance: NA; j_gene: TRBJ2-5; d_gene: NA; CDR3nt: TGTGCCAGCAGTGACAGGGCGGGGGAGACCCAGTACTTC; CDR3aa: CASSDRAGETQYF
v_gene: TRBV5-1; abundance: NA; j_gene: TRBJ1-5; d_gene: TRBD1; CDR3nt: TGCGCCAGCAGCTTGGGGGACAGTAGCAATCAGCCCCAGCATTTT; CDR3aa: CASSLGDSSNQPQHF
v_gene: TRBV12-3/TRBV12-4; abundance: NA; j_gene: TRBJ2-2; d_gene: NA; CDR3nt: TGTGCCAGCAGTTCCCCTCGGGTCCTGTTTTTT; CDR3aa: CASSSPRVLFF
v_gene: TRBV15; abundance: NA; j_gene: TRBJ1-4; d_gene: TRBD1; CDR3nt: TGTGCCACCAGCCCGGACAGGGGGGGAACTAATGAAAAACTGTTTTTT; CDR3aa: CATSPDRGGTNEKLFF
v_gene: TRBV3-1/TRBV3-2; abundance: NA; j_gene: TRBJ2-5; d_gene: NA; CDR3nt: TGTGCCAGCAGCCAAGTAGGCGGGAAATCCCAGTACTTC; CDR3aa: CASSQVGGKSQYF
v_gene: TRBV4-1; abundance: NA; j_gene: TRBJ2-7; d_gene: NA; CDR3nt: TGCGCCAGCAGCCAAGATAACGGCAGACACTACGAGCAGTACTTC; CDR3aa: CASSQDNGRHYEQYF
v_gene: TRBV28; abundance: NA; j_gene: TRBJ2-1; d_gene: TRBD2; CDR3nt: TGTGCCAGCAGTTTATTAGCGGGGGGCCGGCACAATGAGCAGTTCTTC; CDR3aa: CASSLLAGGRHNEQFF
v_gene: TRBV11-2; abundance: NA; j_gene: TRBJ1-3; d_gene: TRBD1; CDR3nt: TGTGCCAGCAGCTTAGGACAGGGTAGAAACACCATATATTTT; CDR3aa: CASSLGQGRNTIYF
v_gene: TRBV5-8; abundance: NA; j_gene: TRBJ2-6; d_gene: TRBD1; CDR3nt: TGTGCCAGCAGCTTAATACGGGACAGCCTGTCGGGGGCCAACGTCCTGACTTTC; CDR3aa: CASSLIRDSLSGANVLTF
v_gene: TRBV20-1; abundance: NA; j_gene: TRBJ1-1; d_gene: TRBD1; CDR3nt: TGCAGTGCTAGTTCCACGGGACAGAATCGAAACACTGAAGCTTTCTTT; CDR3aa: CSASSTGQNRNTEAFF